This TCR beta chain was captured in a study of blood T cell repertoires in COVID-19. This clone came up once. Clones were sequenced by immunoSEQ multiplex PCR, and TCRdb holds only the in-frame ones, with some missing. In the table there are about 280,000 clones, 83% of which are singletons. This CDR3 has 13 residues. The germline CDR1 and CDR2 sequences are SGHRS and YFSETQ. V lost 2 bases to trimming and J lost 5 bases, with 10 bases between them. Sequencing was carried out using peripheral blood. The sequence came from a woman aged 45 to 65 who had recovered from COVID-19. This sequence joins TRBV5-1 and TRBJ2-5; no definite D call. This chain's CDR3 is CASSFPLSETQYF. Written as DNA, the CDR3 is TGCGCCAGCAGCTTTCCCCTCTCGGAGACCCAGTACTTC. The complete variable domain, with remaining parts taken from reference TRBV5-1 and TRBJ2-5, reads KAGVTQTPRYLIKTRGQQVTLSCSPISGHRSVSWYQQTPGQGLQFLFEYFSETQRNKGNFPGRFSGRQFSNSRSEMNVSTLELGDSALYLCASSFPLSETQYFGPGTRLLVL.